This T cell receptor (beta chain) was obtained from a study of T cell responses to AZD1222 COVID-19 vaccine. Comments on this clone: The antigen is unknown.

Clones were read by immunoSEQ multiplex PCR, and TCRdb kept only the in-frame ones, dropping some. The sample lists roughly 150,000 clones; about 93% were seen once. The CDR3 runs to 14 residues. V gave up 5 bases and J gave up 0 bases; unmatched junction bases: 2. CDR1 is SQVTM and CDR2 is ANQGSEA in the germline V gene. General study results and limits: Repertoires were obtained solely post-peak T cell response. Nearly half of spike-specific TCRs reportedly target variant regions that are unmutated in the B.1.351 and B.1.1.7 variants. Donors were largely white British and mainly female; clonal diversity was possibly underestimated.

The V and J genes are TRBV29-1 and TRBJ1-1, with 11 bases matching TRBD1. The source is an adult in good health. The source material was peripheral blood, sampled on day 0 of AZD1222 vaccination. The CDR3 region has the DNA TGCAGCGTTTGGACAGGGGGCCTGAACACTGAAGCTTTCTTT. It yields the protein CSVWTGGLNTEAFF.